The clone carrying this T cell receptor (beta chain) was recorded a few times. Germline is not matched at one junction end, which may reflect a read error. Germline CDR1 is MDHEN and CDR2 is SYDVKM. The CDR3 consists of 13 residues. The data were obtained in a study of graft-versus-host responses after intestinal transplantation. Assay used: immunoSEQ multiplex PCR; TCRdb lists only in-frame clones, some missing. The sample holds some 45,000 clones, about 91% seen once. The chain uses TRBV28 and TRBJ1-1; possible D gene TRBD1, 6 bases. Sequenced material: PBMCs, taken 524 days after transplant. This receptor was taken from a human patient who received an intestinal transplant, so some T cells may come from the graft donor. The CDR3 DNA reads TGTGTCAGCAGTTTGTTCGGACAGTCTGAAGCTTTCTTT. Its translation is CVSSLFGQSEAFF.